This T cell receptor beta chain is from a study of post-analysis software for immune sequencing data. Points on this clonotype: Antigen specificity is unknown.

V lost 6 bases to trimming and J lost 10 bases, with 10 bases between them. Per the germline V gene, CDR1 is ENHRY and CDR2 is SYGVKD. There are 12 residues in the CDR3. Study-level findings and limits: Among multiple sclerosis patients, normalized Chao1 diversity was significantly below that of controls. Higher frequency in patients than in controls was seen for about five TRBV segments, with TRBV5-6, TRBV5-1 and TRBV20-1 among them.

Unique-molecular-identifier-tagged TCR beta cDNA libraries were used. When roughly 0.9 to 10 million T cells were used, they gave hundreds of thousands of cDNA molecules. A single record per CDR3 protein comes from TCRdb applying MiXCR to the PCR reads. The repertoire holds over 700,000 distinct CDR3 sequences, with approximately 30% as singletons. This TCR came from a girl between 10 and 17 years old with multiple sclerosis. What was sequenced was blood. The chain uses TRBV10-3 and TRBJ1-6; no definite D call. CDR3 sequence reads: CAISPTGSPLHF. CDR3 nucleotide sequence: TGTGCCATCAGCCCCACGGGCTCACCCCTCCACTTT.